The 28 T cell receptor beta chains listed next were all sequenced from one sample in a study of PD-L1 blockade in urothelial cancer. Time point in this sample: peripheral blood 6 weeks after treatment start. Sequencing used immunoSEQ multiplex PCR; TCRdb keeps in-frame clones, though not all of them. The table lists 45,000 to 55,000 clones, about 85% of them singletons, with approximately 1.8% in the top ten. Sequencing was performed on PBMCs, taken around atezolizumab (anti-PD-L1) treatment. The receptors shown here come from a man aged 45-65 years with urothelial cancer.

V is TRBV9 and J is TRBJ2-2, with D maybe TRBD1 (6 bases). The germline V gene has CDR1 SGDLS and CDR2 YYNGEE. The CDR3 is 19 residues long. V was clipped by 2 bases and J by 5 bases, with 25 bases between them. The CDR3 sequence: CASSVRPLPRDKLTGELFF. The CDR3 region has the DNA TGTGCCAGCAGCGTCCGCCCCTTACCACGGGACAAACTAACCGGGGAGCTGTTTTTT.

This chain connects TRBV19 to TRBJ1-5, with 8 bases that match TRBD1. This CDR3 is 15 amino acids long. Germline trimming cut 9 bases from V and 1 base from J; bases unmatched to any gene: 8. Germline values: CDR1 LNHDA, CDR2 SQIVND (reference sequence). The CDR3 DNA reads as TGTGCCAGCCAATGGGACAGGATGAGCAATCAGCCCCAGCATTTT. Translated: CASQWDRMSNQPQHF.

The CDR3 DNA reads as TGTGCCAGTATGGGGAAGCTAGCGCCCCACGAGCAGTACTTC. Translating gives CASMGKLAPHEQYF. The gene calls are TRBV19 and TRBJ2-7; D is perhaps TRBD2 (6 bases). With 7 bases removed from V and 5 bases from J, the gap between germline ends came to 18 bases. Germline V gene lookup returns CDR1 LNHDA and CDR2 SQIVND (reference sequence). The CDR3 extends over 14 amino acids.

The V call is TRBV18, the J call TRBJ2-7; 9 bases match TRBD1. The germline CDR1 and CDR2 sequences are KGHSH and LQKENI. The CDR3 length is 13 residues. Germline trimming cut 4 bases from V and 6 bases from J; bases unmatched to any gene: 4. The CDR3 spells CASSLKTGGEQYF. The DNA of the CDR3 is TGTGCCAGCTCACTCAAGACAGGGGGCGAGCAGTACTTC.

The rearrangement uses TRBV25-1 and TRBJ2-1, with D possibly matching TRBD1 (5 bases). V was cut by 4 bases and J by 1 base, with 20 bases left in between. There are 18 residues in the CDR3. Germline V gene sequence: CDR1 MGHDK, CDR2 SYGVNS. The CDR3 is CASSADLRQRRSYNEQFF. CDR3 in DNA: TGTGCCAGCAGTGCCGACCTCCGACAGAGGAGATCCTACAATGAGCAGTTCTTC.

This clone was observed a single time. The V gene is TRBV9, the J gene TRBJ1-2, with TRBD1 matching over 9 bases. The junction had 10 bases not matched to a gene; V was cut back by 3 bases and J by 7 bases. Germline CDR1 SGDLS, CDR2 YYNGEE. This CDR3 has 15 residues. CDR3 protein: CASSGHKQGALGYTF. Written as DNA, the CDR3 is TGTGCCAGCAGCGGACACAAACAGGGGGCGCTTGGCTACACCTTC.

This clone is a singleton in its sample. The V gene is TRBV25-1, the J gene TRBJ2-2, with D uncertain. V was shortened by 2 bases and J by 1 base, with 5 bases between the two germline ends. Germline assignment: CDR1 MGHDK and CDR2 SYGVNS. The CDR3 totals 14 residues. The CDR3 protein is CASSERVNTGELFF. The DNA of the CDR3 is TGTGCCAGCAGTGAACGGGTGAACACCGGGGAGCTGTTTTTT.

CDR3: CASSQDRVISTDTQYF. CDR3 nucleotides: TGTGCCAGCAGCCAAGACAGGGTTATTAGCACAGATACGCAGTATTTT. The chain employs TRBV7-9 and TRBJ2-3; 7 bases match TRBD1. Trimming removed 5 bases from V and 0 bases from J; junction bases left unmatched: 8. Germline CDR1 and CDR2: SEHNR and FQNEAQ (reference sequence). The CDR3 runs 16 residues.

The chain has TRBV6-5 and TRBJ1-2; TRBD1 matches at 9 bases. There are 15 residues in the CDR3. Per the germline V gene, CDR1 is MNHEY and CDR2 is SVGAGI. Losses at the gene ends were 3 bases for V and 4 bases for J; bases not matched to a gene: 6. CDR3 sequence: CASSYPTGGGYGYTF. Here the CDR3 DNA reads TGTGCCAGCAGTTATCCGACAGGGGGAGGCTATGGCTACACCTTC.

This chain joins TRBV7-3 and TRBJ2-5; tentative D call: TRBD1 (6 bases). Trimming pared 1 base from V and 2 bases from J, leaving 11 bases between. Germline loops: CDR1 SGHTA, CDR2 FQGTGA. The CDR3 totals 15 residues. The CDR3 region is CASSLIGDTQETQYF. In DNA, the CDR3 is TGTGCCAGCAGCTTAATAGGGGACACACAAGAGACCCAGTACTTC.

Notes on this clone: Other DNA variants within this sample encode the same CDR3. The chain is built from TRBV4-1 and TRBJ1-4; D might be TRBD1 (5 bases). Per the germline V gene, CDR1 is MGHRA and CDR2 is YSYEKL. The CDR3 length is 16 residues. DNA for the CDR3: TGCGGGTCGGGGGACGGAGGACATGCAACTAATGAAAAACTGTTTTTT. This encodes CGSGDGGHATNEKLFF.

The chain joins TRBV7-2 to TRBJ2-7, with 9 bases matching TRBD1. The junction had 2 bases not matched to a gene; V was cut back by 3 bases and J by 5 bases. Germline loops: CDR1 SGHTA, CDR2 FQGNSA. The CDR3 length is 13 residues. CDR3 DNA: TGTGCCAGCAGCTTCACAGGGGGCGACGAGCAGTACTTC. This sequence encodes CASSFTGGDEQYF.

This clone occurred a few times. This chain connects TRBV10-3 to TRBJ2-7; D is ambiguous. Trimming removed 8 bases at V and 0 bases at J, with 8 bases between. CDR1 and CDR2 from the germline V gene are ENHRY and SYGVKD. The length of the CDR3 is 12 residues. CDR3 DNA: TGTGCCATCCGGGTAGGCTCCTACGAGCAGTACTTC. As protein: CAIRVGSYEQYF.

The V call is TRBV7-9, the J call TRBJ1-3; 7 nucleotides align to TRBD1. The CDR3 is 15 amino acids. Germline lookup yields CDR1 SEHNR and CDR2 FQNEAQ (reference sequence). V was pared by 5 bases and J by 2 bases, with 6 bases of the junction left unmatched. Here the CDR3 reads CASSRGTDTGNTIYF. DNA of the CDR3: TGTGCCAGCAGCAGAGGGACAGACACTGGAAACACCATATATTTT.

V and J are TRBV4-1 and TRBJ2-2, with TRBD1 matching over 9 bases. The V segment lost 1 base and the J segment 4 bases; nucleotides outside the gene matches: 1. The germline V gene encodes CDR1 MGHRA and CDR2 YSYEKL. The CDR3 length is 15 residues. The DNA of the CDR3 is TGCGCCAGCAGCCAAGGGGGACAGGGCACCGGGGAGCTGTTTTTT. Amino acid sequence: CASSQGGQGTGELFF.

V is TRBV5-4 and J is TRBJ1-1; weak D call: TRBD1 (6 bases). Trimming shortened V by 3 bases and J by 0 bases, and 12 bases separated the two germline ends. Germline V CDR1 and CDR2: SGHNT, YYREEE (reference sequence). The CDR3 consists of 15 residues. CDR3 sequence reads: CASSSRAGVNTEAFF. CDR3 nucleotide sequence: TGTGCCAGCAGCTCCCGTGCAGGGGTGAACACTGAAGCTTTCTTT.

This clone was seen a few times. The V call is TRBV30, the J call TRBJ1-6; no clear D. CDR1 is GTSNPN, CDR2 SVGIG, per germline (reference sequence). Deletions cut 3 bases from V and 0 bases from J, with 12 bases between. This CDR3 contains 16 residues. Here the CDR3 DNA reads TGTGCCTGGAGCCTTCCGGGGAGCTCCTATAATTCACCCCTCCACTTT. Protein: CAWSLPGSSYNSPLHF.

The chain couples TRBV28 to TRBJ2-7; TRBD2 might be the D (6 bases). The CDR3 extends over 13 amino acids. Trimming removed 7 bases at V and 5 bases at J, with 15 bases between. Germline loops: CDR1 MDHEN, CDR2 SYDVKM. Here the CDR3 reads CASTAGRQDEQYF. Here the CDR3 DNA reads TGTGCCAGCACGGCGGGAAGGCAGGACGAGCAGTACTTC.

The J gene is TRBJ2-6, the V gene TRBV5-1; TRBD1 matches at 7 bases. Trimming at V came to 5 bases and at J to 1 base, leaving 6 bases not matched to a gene. Germline loops: CDR1 SGHRS, CDR2 YFSETQ. This CDR3 region has 16 residues. The CDR3 DNA reads as TGCGCCAGCAGTCACCAGACAGGGTCTGGGGCCAACGTCCTGACTTTC. Protein sequence: CASSHQTGSGANVLTF. Variable domain in full (rest from reference TRBV5-1 and TRBJ2-6): KAGVTQTPRYLIKTRGQQVTLSCSPISGHRSVSWYQQTPGQGLQFLFEYFSETQRNKGNFPGRFSGRQFSNSRSEMNVSTLELGDSALYLCASSHQTGSGANVLTFGAGSRLTVL.

This chain links TRBV6-6 with TRBJ2-7; 7 nucleotides align to TRBD2. With V trimmed by 6 bases and J by 1 base, 6 bases remained unmatched. This CDR3 has 14 amino acids. Germline-derived CDR1 and CDR2 are MNHNY and SVGAGI (reference sequence). The CDR3 is CASRAGTISYEQYF. CDR3 bases: TGTGCCAGCAGGGCCGGGACTATTTCCTACGAGCAGTACTTC.

Only one count was recorded for this clone. The gene calls are TRBV19 and TRBJ2-7, with a possible D match to TRBD1 (6 bases). The CDR3 loop spans 15 amino acids. V gave up 10 bases and J gave up 4 bases, with 23 bases separating them. Germline V lookup: CDR1 LNHDA, CDR2 SQIVND (reference sequence). CDR3 in amino acids: CATRYDRTPIYEQYF. CDR3 nucleotide sequence: TGTGCCACTAGGTACGACAGGACCCCGATTTACGAGCAGTACTTC. Looking up the rest from reference TRBV19 and TRBJ2-7 gives the full variable domain: DGGITQSPKYLFRKEGQNVTLSCEQNLNHDAMYWYRQDPGQGLRLIYYSQIVNDFQKGDIAEGYSVSREKKESFPLTVTSAQKNPTAFYLCATRYDRTPIYEQYFGPGTRLTVT.

CDR3 bases: TGTGCCTGGAGTGTTGGCCGTGACACCGGGGAGCTGTTTTTT. It encodes CAWSVGRDTGELFF. V usage is TRBV30 and J usage is TRBJ2-2; the D is unclear. This CDR3 region has 14 residues. Germline V gives CDR1 GTSNPN, CDR2 SVGIG (reference sequence). V lost 0 bases and J lost 3, with 8 bases in between.

The chain recombines TRBV5-4 with TRBJ1-2, with TRBD1 matching 10 bases. Germline loops: CDR1 SGHNT, CDR2 YYREEE (reference sequence). The CDR3 runs to 17 residues. After removal of 3 bases from V and 0 bases from J, the junction contained 8 bases not matched to a gene. The CDR3 reads CASSSPGQGPANYGYTF. The CDR3 DNA is TGTGCCAGCAGCTCCCCGGGACAGGGGCCAGCTAACTATGGCTACACCTTC.

The chain recombines TRBV7-2 with TRBJ2-7; 7 bases are shared with TRBD2. The length of the CDR3 is 15 residues. V was clipped by 5 bases and J by 2 bases; unmatched bases: 9. The V gene's germline CDR1 is SGHTA and CDR2 FQGNSA. CDR3 bases: TGTGCCAGCAGCCTTAGATCCGGGGGGACCTACGAGCAGTACTTC. Protein product: CASSLRSGGTYEQYF.

The chain recombines TRBV27 with TRBJ1-5; 8 bases line up with TRBD1. V lost 5 bases to trimming and J lost 7 bases; unmatched junction nucleotides: 4. The CDR3 covers 13 residues. The V gene's germline CDR1 is MNHEY and CDR2 SMNVEV (reference sequence). This CDR3 is CASSIRTGQPQHF. DNA of the CDR3: TGTGCCAGCAGTATCCGGACAGGGCAGCCCCAGCATTTT.

The CDR3 sequence: CASSLGREDEQYF. CDR3 DNA sequence: TGTGCCAGCAGCTTAGGCAGGGAAGACGAGCAGTACTTC. The chain couples TRBV5-4 to TRBJ2-7, with D maybe TRBD1 (5 bases). This CDR3 contains 13 residues. The V gene lost 2 bases and the J gene lost 5 bases, with 11 bases spanning the gap. Germline V gene data show CDR1 as SGHNT and CDR2 as YYREEE (reference sequence).

This clone occurred a few times. This chain links TRBV19 with TRBJ2-1; TRBD2 agrees at 10 bases. Germline V gene sequence: CDR1 LNHDA, CDR2 SQIVND (reference sequence). The CDR3 sequence is 14 residues long. The ends lost 3 bases at V and 8 bases at J; junction bases unmatched: 4. The CDR3, as DNA: TGTGCCAGTAGTATCCTAGCGGGGGAGGATGAGCAGTTCTTC. It translates to CASSILAGEDEQFF.

This clone is a singleton in its sample. In DNA form, the CDR3 reads TGTGCCAGTATTACAAACACCGGGGAGCTGTTTTTT. This gives the protein CASITNTGELFF. The chain employs TRBV19 and TRBJ2-2; D remains unclear. The V gene's germline CDR1 is LNHDA and CDR2 SQIVND (reference sequence). The CDR3 totals 12 residues. Trimming removed 7 bases at V and 2 bases at J, with 5 bases between. Filled out from reference TRBV19 and TRBJ2-2, the complete variable domain reads DGGITQSPKYLFRKEGQNVTLSCEQNLNHDAMYWYRQDPGQGLRLIYYSQIVNDFQKGDIAEGYSVSREKKESFPLTVTSAQKNPTAFYLCASITNTGELFFGEGSRLTVL.